The 22 T cell receptor beta chains in this list originate from one sample, sequenced in a study of shared clonotypes between healthy human individuals. This table comes from immunoSEQ multiplex PCR, and its TCRdb copy is limited to in-frame clones, with some not included. The table records about 1 million clones, under 80% of them present only once. The source material was memory CD4+ T cells sorted from blood. As to subset: CD45RA-negative fraction. Every receptor here comes from a man aged 18 to 30 in good health.

This chain links TRBV28 with TRBJ1-1; maybe TRBD1 (6 bases). Trimming stripped 11 bases from V and 4 bases from J, with 11 bases between. Germline V gene sequence: CDR1 MDHEN, CDR2 SYDVKM. This CDR3 region has 11 residues. Written as DNA, the CDR3 is TGTGCCGGGGGGCGGGGCACTGAAGCTTTCTTT. This gives the protein CAGGRGTEAFF.

This clone was picked up one time. V is TRBV4-2 and J is TRBJ2-2; D is perhaps TRBD2 (7 bases). Germline lookup yields CDR1 LGHNA and CDR2 YNFKEQ. This CDR3 region has 16 residues. V gave up 1 base and J gave up 7 bases, with 16 bases separating them. CDR3 sequence (DNA): TGTGCCAGCAGCCAAGGGGGGCTGTGGGAGGGCGGGGAGCTGTTTTTT. Its translation: CASSQGGLWEGGELFF.

This clone was seen more than once but under ten times. The J gene is TRBJ2-3, the V gene TRBV5-1; D gene uncertain. Trimming shortened V by 0 bases and J by 1 base, and 12 bases separated the two germline ends. In germline, CDR1 is SGHRS, CDR2 YFSETQ. The CDR3 is 16 residues long. CDR3 in amino acids: CASSLEPRQGTDTQYF. In DNA form, the CDR3 reads TGCGCCAGCAGCTTGGAGCCCAGGCAGGGCACAGATACGCAGTATTTT.

The chain combines TRBV2 with TRBJ2-7, with 10 bases identical to TRBD1. The CDR3 is made up of 12 amino acids. V was clipped by 5 bases and J by 6 bases; unmatched bases: 1. Germline-derived CDR1 and CDR2 are SNHLY and FYNNEI. In DNA, the CDR3 is TGTGCCAGCAGTCGGGACAGGGGCGAGCAGTACTTC. This encodes CASSRDRGEQYF.

This chain joins TRBV6-5 and TRBJ2-7, with TRBD1 matching 7 bases. This CDR3 contains 14 residues. CDR1 and CDR2 from the germline V gene are MNHEY and SVGAGI. V gave up 6 bases and J gave up 6 bases; unmatched junction bases: 11. CDR3 sequence reads: CASRKQGSFGEQYF. CDR3 nucleotide sequence: TGTGCCAGCAGGAAACAGGGGTCTTTTGGCGAGCAGTACTTC.

The chain uses TRBV21-1 and TRBJ1-2; the table gives TRBD1 as D, unverified against the DNA. TRBV21-1 is a pseudogene segment. The CDR3 extends over 14 amino acids. The CDR3 sequence is CASIVGQTHYGYTF. The CDR3 coding sequence is TGTGCCAGCATCGTGGGACAGACCCACTATGGCTACACCTTC.

This chain connects TRBV15 to TRBJ1-5, with TRBD1 as a possible D gene (5 bases). The ends were cut back, 5 bases at V and 2 bases at J, with 19 bases in the middle. CDR1 LNHNV and CDR2 YYDKDF come from the germline V gene (reference sequence). The CDR3 extends over 17 amino acids. CDR3 region: CATSGDVNLWGNQPQHF. The CDR3 DNA follows: TGTGCCACCAGCGGGGACGTGAACCTTTGGGGCAATCAGCCCCAGCATTTT.

The chain has TRBV5-5 and TRBJ2-7, with D uncertain. The CDR3 spans 14 residues. V lost 1 base and J lost 6, with 14 bases in between. CDR1 is SGHKS and CDR2 is YYEKEE in the germline V gene (reference sequence). As DNA, the CDR3 is TGTGCCAGCAGCTTGTTAGAAAAGGGAAGCGAGCAGTACTTC. Encoded protein: CASSLLEKGSEQYF.

The V and J genes are TRBV5-6 and TRBJ2-5, with D unresolved. Per the germline V gene, CDR1 is SGHDT and CDR2 is YYEEEE. The ends were cut back, 0 bases at V and 5 bases at J, with 5 bases in the middle. This CDR3 spans 12 amino acids. This CDR3 reads CASSLVGETQYF. The CDR3 DNA sequence: TGTGCCAGCAGCTTGGTGGGGGAGACCCAGTACTTC.

This clone was seen only a few times. The CDR3 nucleotides read TGTGCCAGCAGCGAGACGGCGCCGGGAAATGAGCAGTTCTTC. Translated, it gives CASSETAPGNEQFF. This sequence joins TRBV7-9 and TRBJ2-1, with D possibly matching TRBD2 (5 bases). CDR1 is SEHNR and CDR2 is FQNEAQ in the germline V gene (reference sequence). The CDR3 totals 14 residues. Trimming removed 5 bases from V and 7 bases from J, with 15 bases in between.

Concerning this clone: Since a much larger clone is just one base distant, this may be a read error. CDR3 loop: CASTYGTASYSYTF. As DNA, the CDR3 is TGTGCCAGCACTTACGGGACAGCGAGCTATAGCTACACCTTC. The rearrangement uses TRBV2 and TRBJ1-2; 7 bases fit TRBD1. The CDR3 has 14 residues. Germline V gene sequence: CDR1 SNHLY, CDR2 FYNNEI.

The CDR3 reads CAWRAALGTQYF. CDR3 DNA: TGTGCCTGGCGCGCGGCACTGGGGACCCAGTACTTC. This chain joins TRBV30 and TRBJ2-5; no reliable D call. Per germline, CDR1 GTSNPN and CDR2 SVGIG (reference sequence). The CDR3 loop spans 12 amino acids. V was pared by 5 bases and J by 7 bases, with 14 bases between.

This clone was observed a handful of times. V is TRBV7-2 and J is TRBJ2-5, with 15 bases identical to TRBD2. The V gene's germline CDR1 is SGHTA and CDR2 FQGNSA. V lost 5 bases, J lost 5 bases, and 6 bases stayed unmatched. The CDR3 contains 16 residues. As DNA, the CDR3 is TGTGCCAGCAGCGAGGGACTAGCGGGAGGTCGGGAGACCCAGTACTTC. Protein product: CASSEGLAGGRETQYF.

The chain has TRBV5-1 and TRBJ1-1; tentative D call: TRBD1 (6 bases). The germline CDR1 and CDR2 sequences are SGHRS and YFSETQ. The CDR3 length is 14 residues. Trimming took off 5 bases at V and 1 base at J, with 12 bases between the two ends. The chain's CDR3 is CASRLSGENTEAFF. CDR3 DNA sequence: TGCGCCAGCAGATTATCAGGGGAGAACACTGAAGCTTTCTTT. The entire variable domain, with the rest obtained from reference TRBV5-1 and TRBJ1-1, is as follows: KAGVTQTPRYLIKTRGQQVTLSCSPISGHRSVSWYQQTPGQGLQFLFEYFSETQRNKGNFPGRFSGRQFSNSRSEMNVSTLELGDSALYLCASRLSGENTEAFFGQGTRLTVV.

This chain uses TRBV5-4 with TRBJ2-7, with 7 bases aligning to TRBD1. Germline trimming cut 4 bases from V and 9 bases from J; bases unmatched to any gene: 7. The CDR3 consists of 12 residues. Looked up from germline, CDR1 is SGHNT and CDR2 is YYREEE (reference sequence). Here the CDR3 reads CASSIDRASQYF. Written as DNA, the CDR3 is TGTGCCAGCAGCATAGACAGGGCTTCGCAGTACTTC. Full variable domain (missing parts from reference TRBV5-4 and TRBJ2-7): ETGVTQSPTHLIKTRGQQVTLRCSSQSGHNTVSWYQQALGQGPQFIFQYYREEENGRGNFPPRFSGLQFPNYSSELNVNALELDDSALYLCASSIDRASQYFGPGTRLTVT.

V and J are TRBV5-6 and TRBJ2-5, with D hard to call. V was cut by 4 bases and J by 0 bases, with 22 bases left in between. This CDR3 region has 18 residues. Germline lookup yields CDR1 SGHDT and CDR2 YYEEEE. CDR3 DNA sequence: TGTGCCAGCAGCCAAAGAACGGGTCGGAGTAGTTACCAAGAGACCCAGTACTTC. Translating it yields CASSQRTGRSSYQETQYF.

This chain uses TRBV6-6 with TRBJ2-1, with 9 bases aligning to TRBD1. V lost 6 bases to trimming and J lost 5 bases; unmatched junction nucleotides: 5. CDR1 MNHNY and CDR2 SVGAGI come from the germline V gene (reference sequence). The CDR3 loop spans 14 amino acids. In DNA, the CDR3 is TGTGCCAGCAGCCGGGACAGGGTCGACAATGAGCAGTTCTTC. Translated, it gives CASSRDRVDNEQFF.

The J gene is TRBJ1-6, the V gene TRBV5-1, with unresolved D. Trimming took off 4 bases at V and 9 bases at J, with 17 bases between the two ends. The CDR3 runs to 15 residues. Germline values: CDR1 SGHRS, CDR2 YFSETQ. CDR3 amino acids: CASSRQGKVFSPLHF. In nucleotides, the CDR3 is TGCGCCAGCAGCCGCCAAGGGAAAGTTTTTTCACCCCTCCACTTT.

The table lists this clone with a few counts. This chain links TRBV6-1 with TRBJ1-5; D might be TRBD1 (6 bases). CDR3 length: 13 residues. The germline V gene has CDR1 MNHNS and CDR2 SASEGT. The V end was cut by 0 bases, the J end by 7 bases, with 7 bases between. In DNA, the CDR3 is TGTGCCAGCAGTGAAGCGAGGGGGCAGCCCCAGCATTTT. Amino acid sequence: CASSEARGQPQHF.

The rearrangement links TRBV30 to TRBJ2-5, with 8 bases fitting TRBD1. V was pared by 5 bases and J by 1 base, with 6 bases of the junction left unmatched. Germline CDR1 is GTSNPN and CDR2 is SVGIG (reference sequence). This CDR3 is 14 amino acids long. This CDR3 reads CAWGSGQGQETQYF. The DNA for the CDR3 is TGTGCCTGGGGTAGTGGACAGGGCCAAGAGACCCAGTACTTC.

The genes are TRBV4-3 and TRBJ1-2, with TRBD1 identical over 7 bases. This CDR3 spans 15 amino acids. Germline V gene sequence: CDR1 LGHNA, CDR2 YSLEER. With V trimmed by 1 base and J by 8 bases, 10 bases remained unmatched. The CDR3 is CASSQVQGQINGYTF. CDR3 DNA: TGCGCCAGCAGCCAAGTACAGGGACAGATAAACGGCTACACCTTC.

The chain employs TRBV18 and TRBJ2-2, with D maybe TRBD1 (5 bases). V was pared by 4 bases and J by 4 bases, with 10 bases between. The CDR3 has 14 amino acids. CDR1 KGHSH and CDR2 LQKENI come from the germline V gene. The CDR3 coding sequence is TGTGCCAGCTCACAAGACAGCATCACCGGGGAGCTGTTTTTT. It codes for CASSQDSITGELFF.